This TCR beta chain was documented in a study of regulatory T cells in long-lasting Graves disease. Overall study findings and caveats: Compared with new cases, persistent Graves' patients showed reduced TCR diversity. The researchers studied only peripheral blood, not thyroid tissue.

Investigators prepared the TCR beta libraries by applying iRepertoire HTBI primers and Arm-PCR of CDR3 regions. Authors' data handling: Among the samples, 60 to 75 TRBV and 14 TRBJ segments were identified. TCRdb reprocessed the multiplex PCR reads via MiXCR and lists one record per CDR3 protein. The V and J calls and clone size come from TCRdb's table, not from the authors' own analysis. The data contain 500,000 or so distinct CDR3 sequences, about 16% of them singletons. Trimming cost V 6 bases and J 3 bases, with 6 bases left between them. The CDR3 loop spans 11 amino acids. This clonotype was seen only a few times. The antigen is unknown. As to time point: newly diagnosed GD, antithyroid drugs for less than 3 months. RNA isolated from PBMCs was used to make the TCR library. The same specimen was also included in a second study, on T cells in Graves' hyperthyroidism and ophthalmopathy. This second study says: The study used the HTBI primer set for a first-round RT-PCR of the TCR CDR3.

Material: peripheral blood mononuclear cells (PBMCs), obtained at new diagnosis, from a patient treated with antithyroid drugs. The receptor was isolated from a woman aged 35-65 years with Graves disease. The chain couples TRBV6-7 to TRBJ2-7; D gene unclear. TRBV6-7 is given ORF status, its function remaining uncertain. CDR3 DNA: TGTGCCAGCAGGGTTTTCTACGAGCAGTACTTC. It yields the protein CASRVFYEQYF.